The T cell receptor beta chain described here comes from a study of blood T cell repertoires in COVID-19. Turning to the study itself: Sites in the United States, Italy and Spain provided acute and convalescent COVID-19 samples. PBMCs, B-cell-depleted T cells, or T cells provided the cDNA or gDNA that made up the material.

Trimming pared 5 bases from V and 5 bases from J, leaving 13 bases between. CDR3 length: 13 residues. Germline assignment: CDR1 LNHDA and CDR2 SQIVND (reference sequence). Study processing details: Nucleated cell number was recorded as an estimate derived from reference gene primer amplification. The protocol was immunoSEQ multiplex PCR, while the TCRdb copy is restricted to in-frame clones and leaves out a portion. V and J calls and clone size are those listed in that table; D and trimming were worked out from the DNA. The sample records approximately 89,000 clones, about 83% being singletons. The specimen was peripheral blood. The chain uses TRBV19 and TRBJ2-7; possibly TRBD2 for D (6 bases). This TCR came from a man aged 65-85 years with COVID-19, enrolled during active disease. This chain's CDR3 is CASSPGDRNEQYF. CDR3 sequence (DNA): TGTGCCAGTAGTCCGGGGGACCGAAACGAGCAGTACTTC.